The 4 T cell receptor beta chains in this list originate from one sample, sequenced in a study of T cell repertoires in cytomegalovirus infection. For these TCRs, the target antigens are not known. TCRdb ran MiXCR on the reads and lists one entry per CDR3 protein. The profile shows 750,000 to 900,000 distinct CDR3 sequences, almost 30% of them singletons. Sequencing used cultured CD8+ T cells from PBMCs, obtained from culture after CMV antigen stimulation. These receptors originate from a human donor in good health (CMV status not recorded). Some clones in this sample may be carry-over from other donors' samples.

This rearrangement joins TRBV6-1 to TRBJ2-7; a possible D gene is TRBD1 (5 bases). V lost 1 base and J lost 7, with 17 bases in between. The CDR3 consists of 15 residues. The V gene's germline CDR1 is MNHNS and CDR2 SASEGT. CDR3 nucleotides: TGTGCCAGCAGTGAAGAACAGGCGCTTTATAGGGAGCAGTACGTC. Translated, it gives CASSEEQALYREQYV.

This chain uses TRBV6-8 with TRBJ2-5; 7 bases are shared with TRBD1. CDR3 length: 12 residues. Germline V gene sequence: CDR1 MNHGY, CDR2 SAAAGT. V lost 6 bases to trimming and J lost 4 bases; unmatched junction nucleotides: 2. The CDR3 loop reads CASRAGGETQYF. Here the CDR3 DNA reads TGTGCCAGCAGGGCAGGGGGAGAGACCCAGTACTTC.

Only a few counts were recorded for this clonotype. The chain carries TRBV29-1 and TRBJ2-1; D may be TRBD2 (7 bases). Germline loops: CDR1 SQVTM, CDR2 ANQGSEA. This CDR3 region has 17 residues. V dropped 1 base and J dropped 5 bases, with 21 bases sitting between them. CDR3 in DNA: TGCAGCGTTGAAGGGAAAGAGCGGCAGGGGAGGGACAATGAGCAGTTCTTC. Its translation: CSVEGKERQGRDNEQFF.

The V and J genes are TRBV6-5 and TRBJ1-2; 10 nucleotides agree with TRBD1. J lost 3 bases, V lost 5 bases, and 12 bases had no gene match. Per germline, CDR1 MNHEY and CDR2 SVGAGI. This CDR3 contains 17 residues. The CDR3 region has the DNA TGTGCCAGCAGTCATCATATGAAGGACAGGGGGGACTATGGCTACACCTTC. Encoded protein: CASSHHMKDRGDYGYTF.